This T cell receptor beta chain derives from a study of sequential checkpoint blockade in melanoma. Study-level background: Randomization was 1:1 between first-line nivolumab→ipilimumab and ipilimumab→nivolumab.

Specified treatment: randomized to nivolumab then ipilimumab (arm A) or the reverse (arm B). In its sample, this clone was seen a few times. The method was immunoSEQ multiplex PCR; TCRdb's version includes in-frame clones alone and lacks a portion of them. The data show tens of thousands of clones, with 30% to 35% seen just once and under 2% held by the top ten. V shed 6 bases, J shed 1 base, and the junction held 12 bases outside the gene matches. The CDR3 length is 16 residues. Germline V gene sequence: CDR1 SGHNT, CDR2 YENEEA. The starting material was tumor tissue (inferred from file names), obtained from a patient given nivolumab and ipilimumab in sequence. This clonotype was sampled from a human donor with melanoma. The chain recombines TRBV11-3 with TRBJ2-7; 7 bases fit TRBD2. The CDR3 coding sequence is TGTGCCAGCAGACAACCTGGCGGGAGAGAGTCCTACGAGCAGTACTTC. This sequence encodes CASRQPGGRESYEQYF.